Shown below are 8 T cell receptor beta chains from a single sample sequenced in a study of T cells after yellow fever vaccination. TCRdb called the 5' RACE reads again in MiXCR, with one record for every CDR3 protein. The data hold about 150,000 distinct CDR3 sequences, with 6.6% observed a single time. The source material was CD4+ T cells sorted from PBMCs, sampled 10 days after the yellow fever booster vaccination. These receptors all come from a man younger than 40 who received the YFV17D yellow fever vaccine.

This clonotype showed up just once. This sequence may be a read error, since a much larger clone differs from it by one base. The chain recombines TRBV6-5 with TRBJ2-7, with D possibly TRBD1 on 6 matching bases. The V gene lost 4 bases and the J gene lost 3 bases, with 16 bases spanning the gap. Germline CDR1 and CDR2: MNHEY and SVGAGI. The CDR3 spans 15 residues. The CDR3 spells CASSSLQGNGYEQYF. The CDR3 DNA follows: TGTGCCAGCAGTTCCTTACAGGGCAACGGCTACGAGCAGTACTTC.

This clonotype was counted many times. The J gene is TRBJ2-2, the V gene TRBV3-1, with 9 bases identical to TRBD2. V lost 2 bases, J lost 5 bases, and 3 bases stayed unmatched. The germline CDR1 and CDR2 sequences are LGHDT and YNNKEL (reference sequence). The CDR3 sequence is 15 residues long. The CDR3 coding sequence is TGTGCCAGCAGCCAATATCTAGCGGGGACCGGGGAGCTGTTTTTT. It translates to CASSQYLAGTGELFF.

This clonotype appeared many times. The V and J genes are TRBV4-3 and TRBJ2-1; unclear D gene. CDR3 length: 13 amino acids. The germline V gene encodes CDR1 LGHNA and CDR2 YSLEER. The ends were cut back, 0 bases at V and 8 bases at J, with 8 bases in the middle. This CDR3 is CASSQDNGDEQFF. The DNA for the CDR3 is TGCGCCAGCAGCCAAGATAACGGCGATGAGCAGTTCTTC.

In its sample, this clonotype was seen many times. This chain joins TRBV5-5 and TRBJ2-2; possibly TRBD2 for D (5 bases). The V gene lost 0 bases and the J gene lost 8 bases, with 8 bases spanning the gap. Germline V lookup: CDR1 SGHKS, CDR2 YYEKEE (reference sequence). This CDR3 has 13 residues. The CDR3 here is CASSLVRGGELFF. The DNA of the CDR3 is TGTGCCAGCAGCTTGGTCCGAGGGGGGGAGCTGTTTTTT.

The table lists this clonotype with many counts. CDR3 residues: CSARAPGREDYGYTF. DNA of the CDR3: TGCAGTGCTAGAGCCCCGGGACGGGAGGACTATGGCTACACCTTC. V usage is TRBV20-1 and J usage is TRBJ1-2; tentative D call: TRBD1 (5 bases). The germline CDR1 and CDR2 sequences are DFQATT and SNEGSKA (reference sequence). V lost 1 base, J lost 3 bases, and 15 bases lay in between. The CDR3 consists of 15 residues.

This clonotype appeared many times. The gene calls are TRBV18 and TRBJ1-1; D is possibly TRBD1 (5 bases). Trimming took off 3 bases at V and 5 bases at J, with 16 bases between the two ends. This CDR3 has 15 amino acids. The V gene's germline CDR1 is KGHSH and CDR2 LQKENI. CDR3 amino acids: CASSPENNPGTEAFF. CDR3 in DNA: TGTGCCAGCTCACCGGAAAACAACCCAGGGACTGAAGCTTTCTTT.

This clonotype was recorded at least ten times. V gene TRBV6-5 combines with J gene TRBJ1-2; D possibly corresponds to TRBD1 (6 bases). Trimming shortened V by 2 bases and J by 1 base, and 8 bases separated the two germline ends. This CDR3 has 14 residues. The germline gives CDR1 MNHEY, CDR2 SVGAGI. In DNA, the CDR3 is TGTGCCAGCAGTTACGGGGGCGGTAACTATGGCTACACCTTC. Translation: CASSYGGGNYGYTF.

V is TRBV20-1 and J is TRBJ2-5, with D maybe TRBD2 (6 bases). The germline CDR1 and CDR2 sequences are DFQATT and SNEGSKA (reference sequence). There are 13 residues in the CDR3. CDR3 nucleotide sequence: TGCACCCCCCGGGGACTGAGGCAAGAGACCCAGTACTTC. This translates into CTPRGLRQETQYF.